This T cell receptor beta chain originates from a study of Ad26.COV2.S vaccination and SARS-CoV-2 variants. Study details: The authors gave Ad26.COV2.S intramuscularly, either once or twice 56 days apart. Study conclusions and caveats: Individuals receiving vaccine had higher spike-specific TCR breadth than placebo recipients did. Possible underestimation of total T cell responses by the TCR breadth and depth analyses was noted.

The treatment here: around 19 received Ad26.COV2.S at low or high dose, single or two shots; five or six received placebo; per-sample allocation not given. Day 63 after the first vaccine or placebo injection was the time point for sampling. Sequencing was performed with immunoSEQ multiplex PCR; in TCRdb, only in-frame clones are kept and a portion is missing. The repertoire holds 380,000 or so clones, about 80% seen once, with nearly 7.5% in the top ten. Concerning this clone itself: Its antigen is unidentified.

J lost 0 bases, V lost 3 bases, and 9 bases had no gene match. Germline CDR1 is MNHEY and CDR2 is SVGEGT. The CDR3 sequence is 18 residues long. This chain joins TRBV6-2 or TRBV6-3 and TRBJ2-3; 10 bases line up with TRBD2. The sequence came from a person between 18 and 65 years old who received the Ad26.COV2.S COVID-19 vaccine or a placebo. The source was peripheral blood, collected in a trial of Ad26.COV2.S vaccine versus placebo. CDR3 loop: CASSYGSGGAGSTDTQYF. DNA of the CDR3: TGTGCCAGCAGTTATGGGAGCGGGGGGGCCGGGAGCACAGATACGCAGTATTTT.